The 3 T cell receptor beta chains below come from one sample, sequenced in a study of T cell responses to AZD1222 COVID-19 vaccine. Measured with immunoSEQ multiplex PCR; TCRdb has only the in-frame clones, and not every one. The sample carries about 130,000 clones, approximately 94% recorded once. Sequencing was performed on peripheral blood, taken on day 0 of AZD1222 vaccination. The receptors originated from an adult in good health.

This sequence joins TRBV7-9 and TRBJ2-2; TRBD2 matches at 7 bases. This CDR3 comprises 17 residues. CDR1 is SEHNR, CDR2 FQNEAQ, per germline (reference sequence). V gave up 1 base and J gave up 2 bases; unmatched junction bases: 7. CDR3 nucleotides: TGTGCCAGCAGCTTAGGCCTAACGGGAGGTAACACCGGGGAGCTGTTTTTT. It encodes CASSLGLTGGNTGELFF.

The genes are TRBV5-1 and TRBJ1-5; D perhaps matches TRBD1 (5 bases). V was clipped by 1 base and J by 5 bases, with 10 bases between them. CDR1 is SGHRS, CDR2 YFSETQ, per germline. The CDR3 is 14 amino acids. CDR3 region: CASSLWGPDQPQHF. In DNA form, the CDR3 reads TGCGCCAGCAGCTTGTGGGGACCTGATCAGCCCCAGCATTTT.

The rearrangement uses TRBV19 and TRBJ1-2, with D perhaps matching TRBD1 (5 bases). Looked up from germline, CDR1 is LNHDA and CDR2 is SQIVND (reference sequence). This CDR3 contains 14 residues. V was shortened by 8 bases and J by 2 bases, with 15 bases between the two germline ends. CDR3 sequence (DNA): TGTGCCAGTCTGACTCGAAGGGGCAACTATGGCTACACCTTC. Protein: CASLTRRGNYGYTF.